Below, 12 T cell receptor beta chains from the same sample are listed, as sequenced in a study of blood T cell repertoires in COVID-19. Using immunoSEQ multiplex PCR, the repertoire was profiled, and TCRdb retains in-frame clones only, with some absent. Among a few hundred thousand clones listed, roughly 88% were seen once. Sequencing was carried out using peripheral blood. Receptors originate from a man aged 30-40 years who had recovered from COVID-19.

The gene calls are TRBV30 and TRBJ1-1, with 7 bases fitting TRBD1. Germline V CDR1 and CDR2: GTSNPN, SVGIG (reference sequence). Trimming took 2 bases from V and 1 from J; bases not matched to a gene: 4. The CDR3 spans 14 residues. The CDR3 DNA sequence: TGTGCCTGGAGTACAGGGGCTTGGAACACTGAAGCTTTCTTT. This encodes CAWSTGAWNTEAFF.

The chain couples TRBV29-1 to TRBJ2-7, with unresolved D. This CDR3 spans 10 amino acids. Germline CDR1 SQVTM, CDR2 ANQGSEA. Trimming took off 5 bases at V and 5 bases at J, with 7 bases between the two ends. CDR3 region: CSVWQNEQYF. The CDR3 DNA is TGCAGCGTTTGGCAGAACGAGCAGTACTTC.

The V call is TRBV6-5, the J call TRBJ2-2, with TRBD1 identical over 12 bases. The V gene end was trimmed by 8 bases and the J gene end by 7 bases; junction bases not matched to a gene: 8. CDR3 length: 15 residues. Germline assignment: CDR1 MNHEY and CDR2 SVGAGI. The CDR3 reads CASSWGTGGLGELFF. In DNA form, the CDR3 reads TGTGCCAGCTCCTGGGGGACAGGGGGCCTCGGGGAGCTGTTTTTT.

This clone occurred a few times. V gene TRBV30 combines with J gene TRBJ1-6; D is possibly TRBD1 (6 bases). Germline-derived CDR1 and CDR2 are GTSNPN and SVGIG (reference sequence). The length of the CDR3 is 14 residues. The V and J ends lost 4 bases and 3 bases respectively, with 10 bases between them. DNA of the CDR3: TGTGCCTGGAAAGCAGGGGTCTATAATTCACCCCTCCACTTT. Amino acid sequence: CAWKAGVYNSPLHF. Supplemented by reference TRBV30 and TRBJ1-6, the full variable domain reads SQTIHQWPATLVQPVGSPLSLECTVEGTSNPNLYWYRQAAGRGLQLLFYSVGIGQISSEVPQNLSASRPQDRQFILSSKKLLLSDSGFYLCAWKAGVYNSPLHFGNGTRLTVT.

The CDR3 DNA follows: TGTGCCAGCAGGGACAGGGGGCAAGAAGAGACCCAGTACTTC. Translated, it gives CASRDRGQEETQYF. The rearrangement joins TRBV6-5 to TRBJ2-5; 11 bases are shared with TRBD1. CDR3 size: 14 residues. Germline-derived CDR1 and CDR2 are MNHEY and SVGAGI. J lost 3 bases, V lost 6 bases, and 3 bases had no gene match.

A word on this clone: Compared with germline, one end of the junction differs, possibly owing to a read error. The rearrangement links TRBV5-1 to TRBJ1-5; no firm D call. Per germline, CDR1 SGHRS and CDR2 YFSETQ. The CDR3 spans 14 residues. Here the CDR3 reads CASRLVSENQPQHF. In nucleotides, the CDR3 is TGCGCCAGCCGCTTGGTTTCGGAGAATCAGCCCCAGCATTTT.

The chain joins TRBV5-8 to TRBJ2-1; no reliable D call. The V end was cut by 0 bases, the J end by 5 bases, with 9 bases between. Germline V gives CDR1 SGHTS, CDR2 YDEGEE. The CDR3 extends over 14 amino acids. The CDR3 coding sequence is TGTGCCAGCAGCTTGGCTGGAGTCCACAATGAGCAGTTCTTC. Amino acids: CASSLAGVHNEQFF.

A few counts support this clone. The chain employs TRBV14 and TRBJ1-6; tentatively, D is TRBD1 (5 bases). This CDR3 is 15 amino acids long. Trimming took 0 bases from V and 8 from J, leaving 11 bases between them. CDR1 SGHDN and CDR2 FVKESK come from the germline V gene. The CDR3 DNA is TGTGCCAGCAGCCAAGAAACGGGGGACCATTCACCCCTCCACTTT. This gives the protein CASSQETGDHSPLHF.

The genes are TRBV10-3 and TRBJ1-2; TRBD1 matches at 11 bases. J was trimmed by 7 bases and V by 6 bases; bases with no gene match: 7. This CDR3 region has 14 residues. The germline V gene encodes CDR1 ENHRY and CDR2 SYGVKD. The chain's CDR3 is CAISSDRGLGGYTF. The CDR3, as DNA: TGTGCCATCAGCTCGGACAGGGGGCTGGGTGGCTACACCTTC.

Here the CDR3 DNA reads TGCGCCAGCAGCCCCCCGGGACAGGGACTTCAGCCCCAGCATTTT. This codes for CASSPPGQGLQPQHF. The rearrangement joins TRBV4-1 to TRBJ1-5; 9 bases are a match to TRBD1. Per germline, CDR1 MGHRA and CDR2 YSYEKL. Unmatched junction bases numbered 7, after V lost 4 bases and J lost 6 bases. This CDR3 is built from 15 residues.

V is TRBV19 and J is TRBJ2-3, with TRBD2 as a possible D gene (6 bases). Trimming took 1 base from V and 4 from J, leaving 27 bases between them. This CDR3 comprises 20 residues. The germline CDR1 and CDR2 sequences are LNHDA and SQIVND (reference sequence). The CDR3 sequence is CASSIVVGGRGQGVPDTQYF. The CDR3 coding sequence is TGTGCCAGTAGTATAGTTGTGGGGGGACGTGGGCAGGGCGTCCCAGATACGCAGTATTTT.

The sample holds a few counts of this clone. The CDR3, as DNA: TGTGCCAGCAGCTTGCGAACGTCGGGAGCAGGGAAAGAGACCCAGTACTTC. Protein sequence: CASSLRTSGAGKETQYF. This chain links TRBV7-2 with TRBJ2-5; weak D call: TRBD2 (6 bases). CDR1 is SGHTA, CDR2 FQGNSA, per germline. Trimming took 3 bases from V and 3 from J, leaving 20 bases between them. The CDR3 runs 17 residues.